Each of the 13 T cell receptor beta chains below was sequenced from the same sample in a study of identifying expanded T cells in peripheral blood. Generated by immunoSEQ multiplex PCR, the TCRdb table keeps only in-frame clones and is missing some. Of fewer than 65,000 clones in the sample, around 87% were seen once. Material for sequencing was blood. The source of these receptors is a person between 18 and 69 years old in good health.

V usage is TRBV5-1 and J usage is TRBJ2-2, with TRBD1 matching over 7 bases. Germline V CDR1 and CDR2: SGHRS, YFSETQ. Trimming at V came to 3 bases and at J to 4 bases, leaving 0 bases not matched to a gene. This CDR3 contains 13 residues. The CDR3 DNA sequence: TGCGCCAGCAGCTGGGACAGCACCGGGGAGCTGTTTTTT. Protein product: CASSWDSTGELFF.

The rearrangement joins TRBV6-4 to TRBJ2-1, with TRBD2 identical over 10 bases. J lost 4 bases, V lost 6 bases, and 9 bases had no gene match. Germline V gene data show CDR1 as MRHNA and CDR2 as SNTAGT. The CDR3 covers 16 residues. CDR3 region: CASSAFWTSGYNEQFF. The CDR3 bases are TGTGCCAGCAGCGCCTTTTGGACTAGCGGTTACAATGAGCAGTTCTTC.

The CDR3 spells CASSFHNEQYF. CDR3 DNA sequence: TGTGCCAGCAGTTTTCACAACGAGCAGTACTTC. This rearrangement joins TRBV27 to TRBJ2-7; D gene ambiguous. Trimming pared 3 bases from V and 5 bases from J, leaving 5 bases between. Germline V CDR1 and CDR2: MNHEY, SMNVEV (reference sequence). The CDR3 loop spans 11 amino acids.

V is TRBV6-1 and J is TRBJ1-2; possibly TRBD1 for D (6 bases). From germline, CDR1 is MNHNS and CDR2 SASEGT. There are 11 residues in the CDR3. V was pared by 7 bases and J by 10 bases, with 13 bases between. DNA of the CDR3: TGTGCCAGCACCTCACAGGGACACTACACCTTC. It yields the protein CASTSQGHYTF.

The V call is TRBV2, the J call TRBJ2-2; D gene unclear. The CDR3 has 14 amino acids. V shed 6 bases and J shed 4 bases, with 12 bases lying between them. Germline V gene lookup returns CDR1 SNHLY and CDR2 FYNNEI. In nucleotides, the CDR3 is TGTGCCAGCAGGGCGGAAGACCCCACCGGGGAGCTGTTTTTT. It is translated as CASRAEDPTGELFF.

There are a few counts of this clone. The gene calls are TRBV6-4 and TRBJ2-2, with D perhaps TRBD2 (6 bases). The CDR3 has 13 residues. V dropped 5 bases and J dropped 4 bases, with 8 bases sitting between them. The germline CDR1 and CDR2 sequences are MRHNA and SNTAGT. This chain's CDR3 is CASSPTSTGELFF. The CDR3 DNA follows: TGTGCCAGCAGTCCGACTAGCACCGGGGAGCTGTTTTTT.

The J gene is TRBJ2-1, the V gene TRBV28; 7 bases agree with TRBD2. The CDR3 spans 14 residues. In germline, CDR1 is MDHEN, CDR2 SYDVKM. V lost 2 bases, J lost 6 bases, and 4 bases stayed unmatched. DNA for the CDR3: TGTGCCAGCAGTTTAGCCTGGGAGGGCAATGAGCAGTTCTTC. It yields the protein CASSLAWEGNEQFF.

DNA of the CDR3: TGCGCCAGCAGCTTGGATGGGACAGGGTACGAGCAGTACTTC. Protein: CASSLDGTGYEQYF. The chain uses TRBV5-1 and TRBJ2-7; 9 bases fit TRBD1. The CDR3 consists of 14 residues. Germline CDR1 reads SGHRS; CDR2 reads YFSETQ. After removal of 0 bases from V and 4 bases from J, the junction contained 2 bases not matched to a gene.

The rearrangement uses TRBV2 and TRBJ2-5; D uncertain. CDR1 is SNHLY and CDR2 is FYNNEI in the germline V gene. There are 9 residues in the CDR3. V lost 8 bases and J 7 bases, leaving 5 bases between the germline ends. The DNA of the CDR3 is TGTGCCAGCGGTCGGACCCAGTACTTC. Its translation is CASGRTQYF.

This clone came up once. CDR3 in DNA: TGTGCCAGCAGTCACGGTCTCCAAGAGACCCAGTACTTC. It yields the protein CASSHGLQETQYF. V and J are TRBV27 and TRBJ2-5, with D unclear. This CDR3 region has 13 residues. Between the trimmed V and J ends, which lost 5 bases and 1 base, there was a span of 8 bases. Germline V gene sequence: CDR1 MNHEY, CDR2 SMNVEV (reference sequence).

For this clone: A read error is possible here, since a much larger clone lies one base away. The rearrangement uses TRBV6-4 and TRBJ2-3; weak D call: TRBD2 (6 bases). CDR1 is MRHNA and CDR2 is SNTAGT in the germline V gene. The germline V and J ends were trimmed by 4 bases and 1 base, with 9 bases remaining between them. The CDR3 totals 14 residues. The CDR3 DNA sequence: TGTGCCAGCAGTGGGGCTAGCGGCACAGATACGCAGTATTTT. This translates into CASSGASGTDTQYF.

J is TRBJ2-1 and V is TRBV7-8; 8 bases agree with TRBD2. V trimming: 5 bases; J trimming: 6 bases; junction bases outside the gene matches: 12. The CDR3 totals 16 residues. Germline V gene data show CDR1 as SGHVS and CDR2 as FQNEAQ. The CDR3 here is CASSRKRAGDVNEQFF. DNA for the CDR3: TGTGCCAGCAGCAGAAAGAGAGCGGGAGATGTCAATGAGCAGTTCTTC.

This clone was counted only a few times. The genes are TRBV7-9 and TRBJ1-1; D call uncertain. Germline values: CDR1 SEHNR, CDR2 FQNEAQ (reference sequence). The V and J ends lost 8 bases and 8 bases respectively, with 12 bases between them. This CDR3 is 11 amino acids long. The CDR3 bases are TGTGCCAGCGGGCAGACTCGGGAAGCTTTCTTT. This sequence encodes CASGQTREAFF.